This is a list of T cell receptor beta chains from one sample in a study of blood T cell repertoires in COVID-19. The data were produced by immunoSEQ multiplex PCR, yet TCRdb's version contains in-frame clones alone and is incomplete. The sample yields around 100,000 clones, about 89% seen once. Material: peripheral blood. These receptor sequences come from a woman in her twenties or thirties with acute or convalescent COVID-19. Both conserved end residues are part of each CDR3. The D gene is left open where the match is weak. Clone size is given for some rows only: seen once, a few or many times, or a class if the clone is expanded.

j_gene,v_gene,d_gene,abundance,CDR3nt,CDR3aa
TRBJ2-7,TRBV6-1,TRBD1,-,TGTGCCAGCAGTGAACCGGGACAGCACTCCTACGAGCAGTACTTC,CASSEPGQHSYEQYF
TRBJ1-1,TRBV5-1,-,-,TGCGCCAGCAGCCCCGGGGGGGGAGGCACTGAAGCTTTCTTT,CASSPGGGGTEAFF
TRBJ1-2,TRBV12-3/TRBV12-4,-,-,TGTGCCAGCAGTCGGGGGATGATCGGCTACACCTTC,CASSRGMIGYTF
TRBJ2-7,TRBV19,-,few,TGTGCCAGTAGTATAGGGGGCATTTACTCCGAGCAGTACTTC,CASSIGGIYSEQYF
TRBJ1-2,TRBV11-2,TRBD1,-,TGTGCCAGCAGCCCCCGATGGGACAGAGCTAACTATGGCTACACCTTC,CASSPRWDRANYGYTF
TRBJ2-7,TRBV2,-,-,TGTGCCAGCAGTGAATTTTTGTCGAGCATCTACGAGCAGTACTTC,CASSEFLSSIYEQYF
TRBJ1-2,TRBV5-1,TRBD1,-,TGCGCCAGCAGCGCCGGGACAGCTCAGTTCAACTATGGCTACACCTTC,CASSAGTAQFNYGYTF
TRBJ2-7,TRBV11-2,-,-,TGTGCCAGCAGCCGAGGGAGAACCCGCTCCTACGAGCAGTACTTC,CASSRGRTRSYEQYF
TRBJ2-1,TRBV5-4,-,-,TGTGCCAGCAGCTTGGGGTCTAGCTCCTACAATGAGCAGTTCTTC,CASSLGSSSYNEQFF
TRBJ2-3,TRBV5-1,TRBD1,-,TGCGCCAGCTGCTGGACAGGGGACACAGATACGCAGTATTTT,CASCWTGDTDTQYF
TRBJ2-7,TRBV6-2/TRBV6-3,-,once,TGTGCCAGCAGTTACTCTTCCGCCTACGAGCAGTACTTC,CASSYSSAYEQYF
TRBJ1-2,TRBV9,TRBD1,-,TGTGCCAGCAGTGACGACAGGGGGTATGGCTACACCTTC,CASSDDRGYGYTF
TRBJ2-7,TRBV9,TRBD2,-,TGTGCCAGCAGCGTAGGACCTACTAGCGGGCGGGAGCAGTACTTC,CASSVGPTSGREQYF
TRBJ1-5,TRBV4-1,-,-,TGCGCCAGCAGCCAAGATTTCCGCGGGGATTATCAGCCCCAGCATTTT,CASSQDFRGDYQPQHF
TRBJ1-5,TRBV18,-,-,TGTGCCAGCTCACCTGGGGCAGCCCGAAGAGAGCAGCATTTT,CASSPGAARREQHF
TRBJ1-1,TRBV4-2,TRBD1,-,TGTGCCAGCAGCCAACAGACAGGGGAGAACACTGAAGCTTTCTTT,CASSQQTGENTEAFF
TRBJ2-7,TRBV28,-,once,TGTGCCAGCAGTTTCGGAGGGTTTATATACGAGCAGTACTTC,CASSFGGFIYEQYF
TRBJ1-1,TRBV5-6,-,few,TGTGCCAGCAGCTTAGGACAGTCGAACACTGAAGCTTTCTTT,CASSLGQSNTEAFF
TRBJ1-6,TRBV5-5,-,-,TGTGCCAGCAGCTTGGCTGATAGGGGCAGAGAGGATTCACCCCTCCACTTT,CASSLADRGREDSPLHF
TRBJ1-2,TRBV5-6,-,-,TGTGCCAGCACCCAATGGGGGGGAATTCCGTCTGGCTACACCTTC,CASTQWGGIPSGYTF
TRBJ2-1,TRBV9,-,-,TGTGCCAGCAGCGGGGTTGGGGGCCTTGGAAATGAGCAGTTCTTC,CASSGVGGLGNEQFF
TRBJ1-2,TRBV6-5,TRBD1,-,TGTGCCAGCAGCCCAGGGGGAGAGTATGGCTACACCTTC,CASSPGGEYGYTF
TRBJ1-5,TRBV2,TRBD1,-,TGTGCCAGCAGAGAACAGGGGAGAGGTCAGCCCCAGCATTTT,CASREQGRGQPQHF
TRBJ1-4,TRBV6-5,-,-,TGTGCCAGCAGTTACTCGTCGGCCGAGGGTGAAAAACTGTTTTTT,CASSYSSAEGEKLFF
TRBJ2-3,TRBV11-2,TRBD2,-,TGTGCCAGCAGCTTTAGCGGGGGGAACACAGATACGCAGTATTTT,CASSFSGGNTDTQYF
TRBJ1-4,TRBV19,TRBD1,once,TGTGCCAGTAGTATCAAACAGGGGAGTGAAAAACTGTTTTTT,CASSIKQGSEKLFF
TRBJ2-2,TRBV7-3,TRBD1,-,TGTGCCAGCAGCAGGGGACAGGGGGCCGCCGGGGAGCTGTTTTTT,CASSRGQGAAGELFF
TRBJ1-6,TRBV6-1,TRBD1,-,TGTGCCAGCAGTGAAGGGCTACGGGCAGGGGGGAATTCACCCCTCCACTTT,CASSEGLRAGGNSPLHF
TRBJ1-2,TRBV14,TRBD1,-,TGTGCCAGCAGCAGACAGGGTAGCTACACCTTC,CASSRQGSYTF
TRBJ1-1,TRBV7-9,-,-,TGTGCCAGCAGCCAACGGACAGTCCAAAGGAACACTGAAGCTTTCTTT,CASSQRTVQRNTEAFF
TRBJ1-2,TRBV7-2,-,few,TGTGCCAGCAGCCCCCTGGGGGGAACCAACTATGGCTACACCTTC,CASSPLGGTNYGYTF
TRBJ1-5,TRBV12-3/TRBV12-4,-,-,TGTGCCAGCGGCACCGGGGGGTTTCAGCCCCAGCATTTT,CASGTGGFQPQHF
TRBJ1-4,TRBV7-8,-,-,TGTGCCAGCAGCTTAGCGCTTGACAGAACTAATGAAAAACTGTTTTTT,CASSLALDRTNEKLFF
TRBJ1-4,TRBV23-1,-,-,TGCGCCAGCAGTCAAGGGGACTGGGCAACTAATGAAAAACTGTTTTTT,CASSQGDWATNEKLFF
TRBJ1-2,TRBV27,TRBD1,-,TGTGCCAGCAGTTTAAGGGGGCAGGGACAGGGGCCTGGTGGGGGCTACACCTTC,CASSLRGQGQGPGGGYTF
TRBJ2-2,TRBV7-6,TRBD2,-,TGTGCCAGCAGCTTGGGGGCCAGCGGGGGGCTGAACACCGGGGAGCTGTTTTTT,CASSLGASGGLNTGELFF
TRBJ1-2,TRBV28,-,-,TGTGCCAGCAGTCGCGGAGGGACTTTATTTTATGGCTACACCTTC,CASSRGGTLFYGYTF
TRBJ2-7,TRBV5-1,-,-,TGCGCCAGCAGCGCCGAACTTACAGGGACTATCGACGAGCAGTACTTC,CASSAELTGTIDEQYF
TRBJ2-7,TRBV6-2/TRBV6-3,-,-,TGTGCCAGCAGTAGGGGGGGCCCCTACGAGCAGTACTTC,CASSRGGPYEQYF
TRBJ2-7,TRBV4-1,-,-,TGCGCCAGCAGCCAAGAGGGTCCTCTAGGGGGGGCGCACCGCTACGAGCAGTACTTC,CASSQEGPLGGAHRYEQYF
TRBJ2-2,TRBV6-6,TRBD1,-,TGTGCCAGCGCTAGACAGGGGGCCGTTACCGGGGAGCTGTTTTTT,CASARQGAVTGELFF
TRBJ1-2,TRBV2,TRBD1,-,TGTGCCAGCAGTGAGGGAGACAGGGAAACCTTC,CASSEGDRETF
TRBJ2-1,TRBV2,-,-,TGTGCCGGAACAGGTTACAATGAGCAGTTCTTC,CAGTGYNEQFF
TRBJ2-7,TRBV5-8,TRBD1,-,TGTGCCAGCAGCTCCCGGGACAGGGTTTTTTTC,CASSSRDRVFF
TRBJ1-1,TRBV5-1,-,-,TGCGCCAGCAGCTTGGAGGGGATGAACACTGAAGCTTTCTTT,CASSLEGMNTEAFF
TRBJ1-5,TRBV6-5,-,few,TGTGCCAGCAGGGCAGGGGATCAGCCCCAGCATTTT,CASRAGDQPQHF
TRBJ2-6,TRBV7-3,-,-,TGTGCCAGCAGCTTGGGGAGGACTGGGGCCAACGTCCTGACTTTC,CASSLGRTGANVLTF
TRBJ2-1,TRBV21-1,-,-,TGTGCCAGCAGCAAAACGGGACGGGAGGGGACCGACAATGAGCAGTTCTTC,CASSKTGREGTDNEQFF
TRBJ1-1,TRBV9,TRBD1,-,TGTGCCAGCAGCGTAGGGGGGACAGGAGGGGCTTTCTTT,CASSVGGTGGAFF
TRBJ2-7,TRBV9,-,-,TGTGCCAGCAGCGCAACGAACCCCGGGGTTCAGTACTTC,CASSATNPGVQYF
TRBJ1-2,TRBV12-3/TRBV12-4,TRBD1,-,TGTGCCAGCAGCGGGACAGGGGTTGGTGGCTACACCTTC,CASSGTGVGGYTF
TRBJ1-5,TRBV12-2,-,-,TGTGCAAGTCGCTCCCGGCGGGCGGTCCGGGGCAATCAGCCCCAGCATTTT,CASRSRRAVRGNQPQHF
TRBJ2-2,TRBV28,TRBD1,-,TGTGCCAGCAGTTCCCCCGCTGGGCAGGGGGACGCCGGGGAGCTGTTTTTT,CASSSPAGQGDAGELFF
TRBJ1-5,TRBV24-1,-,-,TGTGCCACCCGAGCAGGGTGGGATCAGCCCCAGCATTTT,CATRAGWDQPQHF
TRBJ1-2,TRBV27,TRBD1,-,TGTGCCAGCAGTTTGTACAGGGGCTACGGCTACACCTTC,CASSLYRGYGYTF
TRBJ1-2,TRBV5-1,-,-,TGCGCCAGCAGCGGAGCAGGGGACTATGGCTACACCTTC,CASSGAGDYGYTF
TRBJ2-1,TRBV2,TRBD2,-,TGTGCCAGCAAGGATGGGCTAGCGGGGACTGGCTCCTACAATGAGCAGTTCTTC,CASKDGLAGTGSYNEQFF
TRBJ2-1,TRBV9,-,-,TGTGCCAGCAGCTCTCGACTCAATGAGCAGTTCTTC,CASSSRLNEQFF
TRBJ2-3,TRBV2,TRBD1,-,TGTGCCAGCAGGACGGGACAGGCCGGGGGTACGCAGTATTTT,CASRTGQAGGTQYF